This T cell receptor beta chain was recovered during a study of vaccination effects on CD4 cells after COVID-19. Findings and caveats of the study: Healthy vaccinees showed cross-reactivity with common cold coronaviruses in only 1 of 255 vaccine-induced clones.

Within the ViraFEST assay, antigen-specific CD4+ T cells underwent expansion with viral peptide pools prior to sequencing. The culture ran for approximately 9 days before CD4+ T cells were isolated. Nobody among the vaccine recipients had prior SARS-CoV-2 infection (nucleocapsid antibodies were negative). The assay was immunoSEQ multiplex PCR, and TCRdb's table has in-frame clones only and misses some. The table lists about 54,000 clones, over 80% of them singletons. Regarding this clone: Its target is not known.

V lost 0 bases and J 6 bases, leaving 5 bases between the germline ends. The CDR3 extends over 12 amino acids. The sequences come from CD4+ T cells from PBMCs cultured with HCoV-229E spike peptides, collected before COVID-19 vaccination. This TCR came from a human donor who received a COVID-19 vaccine. V usage is TRBV5-3 and J usage is TRBJ2-3; D not resolved. TRBV5-3 is designated an ORF whose function remains uncertain. CDR3 coding DNA: TGTGCCAGAAGCTTGGTGGGTGATACGCAGTATTTT. It codes for CARSLVGDTQYF.